These 19 T cell receptor beta chains originate from one sample sequenced in a study of control samples from healthy donors and cancer patients. TCRdb keeps only in-frame clones here, not all; method: immunoSEQ multiplex PCR. Of fewer than 80,000 clones detected, 85% to 90% appear once; the ten largest clones hold less than 7%. The material sequenced was PBMCs. Source of these receptors: a man in his 60s with colorectal cancer.

The chain recombines TRBV18 with TRBJ2-6, with D unresolved. The CDR3 consists of 17 residues. Per the germline V gene, CDR1 is KGHSH and CDR2 is LQKENI. Trimming took off 0 bases at V and 0 bases at J, with 9 bases between the two ends. The DNA for the CDR3 is TGTGCCAGCTCACCACCGGTGGAGCGCTCTGGGGCCAACGTCCTGACTTTC. Protein product: CASSPPVERSGANVLTF.

The chain employs TRBV12-3 or TRBV12-4 and TRBJ2-1; a possible D gene is TRBD1 (6 bases). The V end was cut by 7 bases, the J end by 4 bases, with 11 bases between. The CDR3 spans 13 residues. Written as DNA, the CDR3 is TGTGCCAGCACCACAGGGTCTTACAATGAGCAGTTCTTC. It codes for CASTTGSYNEQFF.

The chain combines TRBV30 with TRBJ1-6, with a tentative D call TRBD1 (6 bases). CDR3 size: 15 residues. The germline gives CDR1 GTSNPN, CDR2 SVGIG (reference sequence). V was shortened by 1 base and J by 10 bases, with 17 bases between the two germline ends. CDR3 nucleotide sequence: TGTGCCTGGAGTGATAAGAGGGGGGCGAACTCACCCCTCCACTTT. The encoded protein is CAWSDKRGANSPLHF.

The rearrangement joins TRBV7-3 to TRBJ2-2, with D maybe TRBD1 (6 bases). CDR1 is SGHTA, CDR2 FQGTGA, per germline. The CDR3 spans 16 residues. V lost 0 bases and J lost 3, with 11 bases in between. In nucleotides, the CDR3 is TGTGCCAGCAGCTTAACAAACAGGGTTGACACCGGGGAGCTGTTTTTT. Its translation: CASSLTNRVDTGELFF.

The rearrangement uses TRBV19 and TRBJ1-1; unclear D gene. Trimming pared 6 bases from V and 8 bases from J, leaving 16 bases between. The germline CDR1 and CDR2 sequences are LNHDA and SQIVND (reference sequence). The CDR3 loop spans 13 amino acids. The CDR3 protein is CASRNTRTEEAFF. For the CDR3, the DNA is TGTGCCAGTAGAAATACCCGGACGGAAGAAGCTTTCTTT.

In its sample, this clone was seen a few times. DNA of the CDR3: TGTGCCAGCAGTTTAGGGACGGGGACCGGGGAGCTGTTTTTT. Translation gives CASSLGTGTGELFF. The rearrangement joins TRBV27 to TRBJ2-2, with D perhaps TRBD1 or TRBD2 (5 bases each). The CDR3 contains 14 residues. CDR1 MNHEY and CDR2 SMNVEV come from the germline V gene (reference sequence). V lost 2 bases and J 5 bases, leaving 9 bases between the germline ends.

V gene TRBV6-1 combines with J gene TRBJ1-2, with 10 bases that match TRBD1. This CDR3 spans 15 amino acids. CDR1 is MNHNS, CDR2 SASEGT, per germline. V was clipped by 2 bases and J by 4 bases; unmatched bases: 4. CDR3 protein: CASSEWDRGAYGYTF. CDR3 in DNA: TGTGCCAGCAGTGAATGGGACAGGGGAGCCTATGGCTACACCTTC.

The chain couples TRBV3-1 (or the pseudogene TRBV3-2) to TRBJ2-4, with 7 bases fitting TRBD2. The CDR3 has 13 residues. The trim removed 1 base at V and 9 bases at J, leaving 3 bases unmatched. Germline loops: CDR1 LGHDT, CDR2 YNNKEL (reference sequence). The CDR3 loop is CASSQAREGIQYF. CDR3 in DNA: TGTGCCAGCAGCCAAGCCAGGGAGGGCATTCAGTACTTC.

The chain links TRBV12-3 or TRBV12-4 to TRBJ1-5; possible D gene TRBD1, 5 bases. Trimming cost V 5 bases and J 4 bases, with 6 bases left between them. The CDR3 is made up of 12 amino acids. Here the CDR3 DNA reads TGTGCCAGCAGTCGGGGGAATCAGCCCCAGCATTTT. This encodes CASSRGNQPQHF.

This clone was picked up one time. The chain couples TRBV4-2 to TRBJ2-3, with D possibly TRBD2 on 5 matching bases. Trimming pared 0 bases from V and 5 bases from J, leaving 6 bases between. Germline-derived CDR1 and CDR2 are LGHNA and YNFKEQ. The CDR3 length is 13 residues. The CDR3 DNA follows: TGTGCCAGCAGCCAAGATGGAGGAGATACGCAGTATTTT. Protein product: CASSQDGGDTQYF.

This sequence joins TRBV7-2 and TRBJ1-4, with unresolved D. CDR3 length: 16 amino acids. Between the trimmed V and J ends, which lost 5 bases and 0 bases, there was a span of 13 bases. Germline V CDR1 and CDR2: SGHTA, FQGNSA. CDR3 coding DNA: TGTGCCAGCAGCCTCCTGGGCCCTGCAACTAATGAAAAACTGTTTTTT. Its translation is CASSLLGPATNEKLFF.

The rearrangement joins TRBV7-2 to TRBJ2-1; D uncertain. V was shortened by 5 bases and J by 5 bases, with 13 bases between the two germline ends. CDR1 is SGHTA and CDR2 is FQGNSA in the germline V gene. The CDR3 contains 14 residues. Here the CDR3 reads CASSPGSIDNEQFF. The CDR3 coding sequence is TGTGCCAGCAGCCCCGGCTCCATAGACAATGAGCAGTTCTTC.

This chain connects TRBV19 to TRBJ1-2; the match to TRBD1 covers 7 bases. The germline V gene encodes CDR1 LNHDA and CDR2 SQIVND (reference sequence). CDR3 size: 14 residues. Trimming at V came to 5 bases and at J to 2 bases, leaving 5 bases not matched to a gene. Written as DNA, the CDR3 is TGTGCCAGTAGTGGCAGGGGGGACAACTATGGCTACACCTTC. Translation gives CASSGRGDNYGYTF.

The chain has TRBV29-1 and TRBJ2-7; the D call may be TRBD1 or TRBD2 (5 bases each). This CDR3 region has 12 residues. V dropped 4 bases and J dropped 2 bases, with 9 bases sitting between them. Germline V gene lookup returns CDR1 SQVTM and CDR2 ANQGSEA. The CDR3 DNA follows: TGCAGCGTTGGGGACGGAGCCTACGAGCAGTACTTC. This gives the protein CSVGDGAYEQYF.

The chain links TRBV11-2 to TRBJ2-7, with 14 bases fitting TRBD2. Germline CDR1 is SGHAT and CDR2 is FQNNGV. CDR3 length: 15 residues. Trimming removed 5 bases from V and 4 bases from J; junction bases left unmatched: 4. The CDR3 nucleotides read TGTGCCAGCAGCGATGGGACTAGCGGGGGATACGAGCAGTACTTC. It translates to CASSDGTSGGYEQYF.

This rearrangement joins TRBV30 to TRBJ2-7, with TRBD1 matching over 7 bases. Germline CDR1 reads GTSNPN; CDR2 reads SVGIG (reference sequence). V shed 3 bases, J shed 7 bases, and the junction held 3 bases outside the gene matches. The CDR3 sequence is 11 residues long. CDR3: CAWRAGGEQYF. The CDR3 nucleotides are TGTGCCTGGAGAGCAGGGGGAGAGCAGTACTTC.

The chain employs TRBV18 and TRBJ2-2, with 10 positions matching TRBD1. Germline lookup yields CDR1 KGHSH and CDR2 LQKENI. V gave up 4 bases and J gave up 5 bases; unmatched junction bases: 4. This CDR3 has 15 residues. This CDR3 is CASSLGQGRTGELFF. In DNA form, the CDR3 reads TGTGCCAGCTCACTGGGACAGGGGAGAACCGGGGAGCTGTTTTTT.

This chain uses TRBV9 with TRBJ2-1; D gene unclear. Trimming shortened V by 4 bases and J by 5 bases, and 16 bases separated the two germline ends. The CDR3 spans 15 residues. The germline V gene has CDR1 SGDLS and CDR2 YYNGEE. CDR3 region: CASSFDLIKDNEQFF. The CDR3 bases are TGTGCCAGCAGCTTCGACCTAATAAAAGACAATGAGCAGTTCTTC.

The CDR3 nucleotides are TGCGCCAGCAGCCAGGTCTGGACGGCCGGGGACGAGCAGTACTTC. Translating gives CASSQVWTAGDEQYF. The chain recombines TRBV4-1 with TRBJ2-7, with a possible D match to TRBD2 (5 bases). Trimming cost V 3 bases and J 5 bases, with 17 bases left between them. CDR3 size: 15 residues. In germline, CDR1 is MGHRA, CDR2 YSYEKL.